This T cell receptor (beta chain) was documented in a study of T cell responses to AZD1222 COVID-19 vaccine. This clone was seen only a few times. This CDR3 contains 16 residues. Germline V gives CDR1 SNHLY, CDR2 FYNNEI. After removal of 1 base from V and 3 bases from J, the junction contained 4 bases not matched to a gene. Using immunoSEQ multiplex PCR, the repertoire was profiled, and TCRdb retains in-frame clones only, with some absent. The profile covers around 120,000 clones, with approximately 85% appearing a single time and roughly 3.7% taken by the ten largest. The sample consisted of peripheral blood, taken on day 0 of MenACWY control vaccination. The clonotype originates from an adult in good health. The V call is TRBV2, the J call TRBJ1-5; 9 bases are a match to TRBD1. The CDR3 is CASSEGGTGHNQPQHF. As DNA, the CDR3 is TGTGCCAGCAGTGAAGGCGGGACAGGGCACAATCAGCCCCAGCATTTT. Full variable domain (missing parts from reference TRBV2 and TRBJ1-5): EPEVTQTPSHQVTQMGQEVILRCVPISNHLYFYWYRQILGQKVEFLVSFYNNEISEKSEIFDDQFSVERPDGSNFTLKIRSTKLEDSAMYFCASSEGGTGHNQPQHFGDGTRLSIL.